These T cell receptor beta chains were read from a single sample in a study of T cell repertoires in cytomegalovirus infection. TCRdb re-called the reads with MiXCR, one entry per CDR3 protein. Among 350,000 to 550,000 distinct CDR3 sequences, roughly a third were seen once, and the ten largest hold roughly 13%. The specimen sequenced was PBMCs. The receptor set was obtained from a human donor in good health (CMV status not recorded). Some clones in this sample may be carry-over from other donors' samples. CDR3s include the opening cysteine and the closing phenylalanine or tryptophan. D genes are given only for firm matches. A row's size may be missing; if present it is once, few, many or a size class.

d_call	j_call	v_call	clone_size	cdr3_nt	cdr3_aa
NA	TRBJ1-1	TRBV9	few	TGTGCCAGCAGCGTAGCGACAGGACATTTGAACACTGAAGCTTTCTTT	CASSVATGHLNTEAFF
NA	TRBJ1-2	TRBV6-2/TRBV6-3	NA	TGTGCCAGCAGTCACGACGGCCTGACTAACTATGGCTACACCTTC	CASSHDGLTNYGYTF
NA	TRBJ2-7	TRBV10-2	NA	TGTGACAGCAGTTACGCTGCGGGTCTGGTCCACGAGCAGTACTTC	CDSSYAAGLVHEQYF
NA	TRBJ1-2	TRBV6-5	few	TGTGCCAGCAGTTACGTCAGGGGAGATTATGGCTACACCTTC	CASSYVRGDYGYTF
TRBD1	TRBJ1-5	TRBV4-3	NA	TGCGCCAGCAGCCAAGTTGGGCCCCGGGACAGACCCTATAGCAATCAGCCCCAGCATTTT	CASSQVGPRDRPYSNQPQHF
NA	TRBJ1-2	TRBV12-3/TRBV12-4	few	TGTGCCAGCAGCCCATACAGGGTCGGCTATGGCTACACCTTC	CASSPYRVGYGYTF
NA	TRBJ2-1	TRBV6-2/TRBV6-3	NA	TGTGCCAGCAGTTATGCAGGGGGGCTCAACAATGAGCAGTTCTTC	CASSYAGGLNNEQFF
NA	TRBJ1-1	TRBV19	few	TGTGCCAGTATCGCCGGGTTTGAAGCTTTCTTT	CASIAGFEAFF
TRBD2	TRBJ2-7	TRBV7-2	many	TGTGCCAGCAGCTTGGCGGGGGGGCCTAGCTCCTACGAGCAGTACTTC	CASSLAGGPSSYEQYF
TRBD1	TRBJ1-5	TRBV12-3/TRBV12-4	NA	TGTGCCAGCAGTTTAGAGGCAGGGGGTGGTCAGCCCCAGCATTTT	CASSLEAGGGQPQHF
NA	TRBJ2-5	TRBV24-1	NA	TGTGCCACCAGTGAAAGTGAGACCCAGTACTTC	CATSESETQYF
TRBD1	TRBJ1-5	TRBV12-3/TRBV12-4	many	TGTGCCAGCAGTTTGCAACAGGGGCTGGGAAATCAGCCCCAGCATTTT	CASSLQQGLGNQPQHF
NA	TRBJ2-5	TRBV12-3/TRBV12-4	many	TGTGCCAGCAGTTTACCGGAATCCCAAGAGACCCAGTACTTC	CASSLPESQETQYF